The present entry profiles one T cell receptor beta chain with its context. Its specificity is not known. The approximately 120-subject validation cohort, separate from the roughly 670-subject first cohort, included the donors. Produced via immunoSEQ multiplex PCR; TCRdb's table is partial and in-frame only. The sample has around 60,000 clones, around 96% seen once; the top ten hold 1% to 1.5%. The sample is drawn from a study of cytomegalovirus exposure and HLA in healthy donors. Trimming removed 2 bases from V and 6 bases from J; junction bases left unmatched: 8. Germline assignment: CDR1 SGHDN and CDR2 FVKESK. The CDR3 has 16 amino acids. The study, taken as a whole, reports: The study labeled more than 150 TCR beta chains cytomegalovirus-associated. In vitro testing confirmed a few CMV-associated chains as specific for CMV antigens.

The sample comprised PBMCs. The receptor comes from a woman under 30 in good health and CMV-seronegative. V and J are TRBV14 and TRBJ2-1; the match to TRBD2 covers 9 bases. CDR3 loop: CASSQMGLAWGNEQFF. The CDR3 nucleotides read TGTGCCAGCAGCCAAATGGGACTAGCATGGGGCAATGAGCAGTTCTTC.